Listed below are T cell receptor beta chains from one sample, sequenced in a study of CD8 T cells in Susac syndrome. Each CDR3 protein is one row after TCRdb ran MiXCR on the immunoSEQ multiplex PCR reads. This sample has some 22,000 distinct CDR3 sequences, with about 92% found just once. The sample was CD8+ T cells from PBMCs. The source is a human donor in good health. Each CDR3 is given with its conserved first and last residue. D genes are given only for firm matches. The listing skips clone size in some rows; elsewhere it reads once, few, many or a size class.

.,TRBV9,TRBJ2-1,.,TGTGCCAGCAGCGTAGCGCGGGGGCTGCAGGACAATGAGCAGTTCTTC,CASSVARGLQDNEQFF
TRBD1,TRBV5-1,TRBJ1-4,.,TGCGCCAGCAGCCCCACAGCGGGACAGGGCAGAGAAAAACTGTTTTTT,CASSPTAGQGREKLFF
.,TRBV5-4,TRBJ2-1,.,TGTGCCAGCAGCCTGGGGGGCCGTGAGCAGTTCTTC,CASSLGGREQFF
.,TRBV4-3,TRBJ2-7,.,TGCGCCAGCAGCCAAGCGAGGGGGTTCTACGAGCAGTACTTC,CASSQARGFYEQYF
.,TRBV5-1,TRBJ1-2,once,TGCGCCAGCAGCGCATCGGACAGCTATGGCTACACCTTC,CASSASDSYGYTF
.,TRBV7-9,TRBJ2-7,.,TGTGCCAGCAGTTCCGGGACAAAGCCCTACGAGCAGTACTTC,CASSSGTKPYEQYF
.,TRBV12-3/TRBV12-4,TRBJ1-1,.,TGTGCCAGCAGCGGGCACATGAACACTGAAGCTTTCTTT,CASSGHMNTEAFF
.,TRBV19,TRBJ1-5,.,TGTGCCAGTAGTTATGGGGTCTTAACCCCCAATCAGCCCCAGCATTTT,CASSYGVLTPNQPQHF
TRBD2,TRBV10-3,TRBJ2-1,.,TGTGCCATCAGGCCGGGACTAGCGGGGAATGAGCAGTTCTTC,CAIRPGLAGNEQFF
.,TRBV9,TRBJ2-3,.,TGTGCCAGCAGCGAGGAGGACCGCACAGATACGCAGTATTTT,CASSEEDRTDTQYF
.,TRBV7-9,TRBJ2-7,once,TGTGCCAGCAGCTTCGACAGCTACGAGCAGTACTTC,CASSFDSYEQYF
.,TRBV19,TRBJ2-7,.,TGTGCCAGTAGTGTCTCCGGGAATTACGAGCAGTACTTC,CASSVSGNYEQYF
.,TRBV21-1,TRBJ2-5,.,TGTGCCAGCAGCAAAGCGGCAGGGGATAGGGAGACCCAGTACTTC,CASSKAAGDRETQYF
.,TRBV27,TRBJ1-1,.,TGTGCCAGCAGTGAGTGGGGCACTGAAGCTTTCTTT,CASSEWGTEAFF
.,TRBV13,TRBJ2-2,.,TGTGCCAGCAGCTTAGAGTCGGCGAACACCGGGGAGCTGTTTTTT,CASSLESANTGELFF
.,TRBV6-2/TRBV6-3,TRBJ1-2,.,TGTGCCAGCAGTTACTTACGGGCTGAGTGGGCAGCTAACTATGGCTACACCTTC,CASSYLRAEWAANYGYTF
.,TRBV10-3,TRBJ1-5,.,TGTGCCATCAGTGAGTCGACCCTCGGTACGGGCGATCAGCCCCAGCATTTT,CAISESTLGTGDQPQHF
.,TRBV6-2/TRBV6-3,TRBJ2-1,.,TGTGCCAGCAGTTACTCGACCAGTAGCTCCTACAATGAGCAGTTCTTC,CASSYSTSSSYNEQFF
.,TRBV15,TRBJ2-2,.,TGTGCCACCAGCAGCAACATCGCGAACACCGGGGAGCTGTTTTTT,CATSSNIANTGELFF
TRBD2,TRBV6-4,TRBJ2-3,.,TGTGCCAGCACCCCGACTAGCGGGGGCACAGATACGCAGTATTTT,CASTPTSGGTDTQYF
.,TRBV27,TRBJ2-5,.,TGTGCCAGCGGTATCCAAGAGACCCAGTACTTC,CASGIQETQYF
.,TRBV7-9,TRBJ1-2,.,TGTGCCAGCAGCCTAGTCCCCGGTCGGGATGGCTACACCTTC,CASSLVPGRDGYTF
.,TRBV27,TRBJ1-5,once,TGTGCCAGCAGTCCCCGGGGGCGGTTAAATAGCAATCAGCCCCAGCATTTT,CASSPRGRLNSNQPQHF
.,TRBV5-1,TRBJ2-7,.,TGCGCCAGCAGCTCGGACATCGGGGCGGGCGAGCAGTACTTC,CASSSDIGAGEQYF
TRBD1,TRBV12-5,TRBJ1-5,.,TGTGCTAGTGGTTTGGTTGGACAGGGAAGCGCCAATCAGCCCCAGCATTTT,CASGLVGQGSANQPQHF
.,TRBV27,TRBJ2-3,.,TGTGCCAGCAGTTGGGGCACAGATACGCAGTATTTT,CASSWGTDTQYF
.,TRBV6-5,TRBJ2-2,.,TGTGCCAGCAGACCGATCACCTTGAACACCGGGGAGCTGTTTTTT,CASRPITLNTGELFF
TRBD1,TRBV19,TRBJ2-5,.,TGTGCCAGTAGTCGACAGGGGGGGGAGACCCAGTACTTC,CASSRQGGETQYF
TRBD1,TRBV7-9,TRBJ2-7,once,TGTGCCAGCAGCTCATATGGGGACAGGGGACGGTACGAGCAGTACTTC,CASSSYGDRGRYEQYF
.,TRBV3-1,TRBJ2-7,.,TGTGCCAGCAGCCAAGCAGGGTGGTACGAGCAGTACTTC,CASSQAGWYEQYF
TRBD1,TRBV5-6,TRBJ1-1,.,TGTGCCAGCAGCCCCGGGACAGTGGGAAACGTCTTCTTT,CASSPGTVGNVFF
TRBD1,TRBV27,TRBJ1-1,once,TGTGCCAGCAGTTTAGGAAGGGGGCTCAAGGATGAAGCTTTCTTT,CASSLGRGLKDEAFF
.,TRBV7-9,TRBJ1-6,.,TGTGCCAGCAGCTTAGCGCCAGAGGTTTCTAATTCACCCCTCCACTTT,CASSLAPEVSNSPLHF
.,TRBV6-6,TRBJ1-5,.,TGTGCCAGCAGTCAGGGTAGCAATCAGCCCCAGCATTTT,CASSQGSNQPQHF
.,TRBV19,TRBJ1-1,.,TGTGCCAGTAGTCCTCGGACAGCCAGGAACACTGAAGCTTTCTTT,CASSPRTARNTEAFF
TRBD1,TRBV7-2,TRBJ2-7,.,TGTGCCAGCAGCTTGCCGGCAGGGGGCTACGAGCAGTACTTC,CASSLPAGGYEQYF
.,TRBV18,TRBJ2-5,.,TGTGCCAGCTCACCAGTCCCAGGAGTTCAAGAGACCCAGTACTTC,CASSPVPGVQETQYF
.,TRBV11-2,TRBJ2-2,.,TGTGCCAGCAGCCCGGTCGTCGGCGGGGAGCTGTTTTTT,CASSPVVGGELFF
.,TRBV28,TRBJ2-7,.,TGTGCCAGCGCGGTGCGGGGCCCCTACGAGCAGTACTTC,CASAVRGPYEQYF
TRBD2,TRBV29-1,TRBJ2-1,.,TGCAGCGTTGAAAATCCCTCACTAGCGGGTATCTACAATGAGCAGTTCTTC,CSVENPSLAGIYNEQFF
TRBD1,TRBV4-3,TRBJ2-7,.,TGCGCCAGCAGCCACACGACAGGGGAAAACGAGCAGTACTTC,CASSHTTGENEQYF
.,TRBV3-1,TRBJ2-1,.,TGTGCCAGCAGCCAAGACTACAGTAACAATGAGCAGTTCTTC,CASSQDYSNNEQFF
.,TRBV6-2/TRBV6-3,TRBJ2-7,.,TGTGCCAGCAGTTCGGCCCCGCCCGAGCAGTACTTC,CASSSAPPEQYF
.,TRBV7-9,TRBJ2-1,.,TGTGCCAGCAGCCGAGGGGAGTACTCCTACAATGAGCAGTTCTTC,CASSRGEYSYNEQFF
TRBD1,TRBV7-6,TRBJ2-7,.,TGTGCCAGCAGCTCCCCGGACAGGGGGAAATACGAGCAGTACTTC,CASSSPDRGKYEQYF
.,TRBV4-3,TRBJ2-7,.,TGCGCCAGCAGCCAAGTTACGGGGATCGGGGGCGAGCAGTACTTC,CASSQVTGIGGEQYF
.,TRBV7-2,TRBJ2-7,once,TGTGCCAGCAGCTTAAGGGACGGAGGCTACGAGCAGTACTTC,CASSLRDGGYEQYF
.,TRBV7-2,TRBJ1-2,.,TGTGCCAGCAGCCGACGGGAGAATCCCTTCTATGGCTACACCTTC,CASSRRENPFYGYTF
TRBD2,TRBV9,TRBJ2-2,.,TGTGCCAGCAGCGTTCATGGGGGGGAACCGAACACCGGGGAGCTGTTTTTT,CASSVHGGEPNTGELFF
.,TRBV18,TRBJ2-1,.,TGTGCCAGCTCACCAGGGCAGGAGCCCTACAATGAGCAGTTCTTC,CASSPGQEPYNEQFF
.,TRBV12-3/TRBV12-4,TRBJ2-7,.,TGTGCCAGCCGCTGGGGCAGCTACGAGCAGTACTTC,CASRWGSYEQYF
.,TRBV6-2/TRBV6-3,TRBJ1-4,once,TGTGCCAGCAGCTACAGCAAAGGAGAGGAAAAACTGTTTTTT,CASSYSKGEEKLFF
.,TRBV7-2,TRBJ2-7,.,TGTGCCAGCAGCCCCATAGACTCCAGACCCTACGAGCAGTACTTC,CASSPIDSRPYEQYF
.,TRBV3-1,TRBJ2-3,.,TGTGCCAGCCGAGGGGGAGGGAGCACAGATACGCAGTATTTT,CASRGGGSTDTQYF
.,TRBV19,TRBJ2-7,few,TGTGCCAGTAGTCCGGGGAGGGGGTACTACGAGCAGTACTTC,CASSPGRGYYEQYF
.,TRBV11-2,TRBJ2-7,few,TGTGCCAGCAGCTTAGCGTCCGGGGGCGGCGAGCAGTACTTC,CASSLASGGGEQYF
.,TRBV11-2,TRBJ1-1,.,TGTGCCAGCAGCCCAATGGGGGTGGGGGGCGCCGGGACTGAAGCTTTCTTT,CASSPMGVGGAGTEAFF
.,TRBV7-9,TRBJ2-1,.,TGTGCCAGCCAGCAGGGGGGAGTACCCAATGAGCAGTTCTTC,CASQQGGVPNEQFF